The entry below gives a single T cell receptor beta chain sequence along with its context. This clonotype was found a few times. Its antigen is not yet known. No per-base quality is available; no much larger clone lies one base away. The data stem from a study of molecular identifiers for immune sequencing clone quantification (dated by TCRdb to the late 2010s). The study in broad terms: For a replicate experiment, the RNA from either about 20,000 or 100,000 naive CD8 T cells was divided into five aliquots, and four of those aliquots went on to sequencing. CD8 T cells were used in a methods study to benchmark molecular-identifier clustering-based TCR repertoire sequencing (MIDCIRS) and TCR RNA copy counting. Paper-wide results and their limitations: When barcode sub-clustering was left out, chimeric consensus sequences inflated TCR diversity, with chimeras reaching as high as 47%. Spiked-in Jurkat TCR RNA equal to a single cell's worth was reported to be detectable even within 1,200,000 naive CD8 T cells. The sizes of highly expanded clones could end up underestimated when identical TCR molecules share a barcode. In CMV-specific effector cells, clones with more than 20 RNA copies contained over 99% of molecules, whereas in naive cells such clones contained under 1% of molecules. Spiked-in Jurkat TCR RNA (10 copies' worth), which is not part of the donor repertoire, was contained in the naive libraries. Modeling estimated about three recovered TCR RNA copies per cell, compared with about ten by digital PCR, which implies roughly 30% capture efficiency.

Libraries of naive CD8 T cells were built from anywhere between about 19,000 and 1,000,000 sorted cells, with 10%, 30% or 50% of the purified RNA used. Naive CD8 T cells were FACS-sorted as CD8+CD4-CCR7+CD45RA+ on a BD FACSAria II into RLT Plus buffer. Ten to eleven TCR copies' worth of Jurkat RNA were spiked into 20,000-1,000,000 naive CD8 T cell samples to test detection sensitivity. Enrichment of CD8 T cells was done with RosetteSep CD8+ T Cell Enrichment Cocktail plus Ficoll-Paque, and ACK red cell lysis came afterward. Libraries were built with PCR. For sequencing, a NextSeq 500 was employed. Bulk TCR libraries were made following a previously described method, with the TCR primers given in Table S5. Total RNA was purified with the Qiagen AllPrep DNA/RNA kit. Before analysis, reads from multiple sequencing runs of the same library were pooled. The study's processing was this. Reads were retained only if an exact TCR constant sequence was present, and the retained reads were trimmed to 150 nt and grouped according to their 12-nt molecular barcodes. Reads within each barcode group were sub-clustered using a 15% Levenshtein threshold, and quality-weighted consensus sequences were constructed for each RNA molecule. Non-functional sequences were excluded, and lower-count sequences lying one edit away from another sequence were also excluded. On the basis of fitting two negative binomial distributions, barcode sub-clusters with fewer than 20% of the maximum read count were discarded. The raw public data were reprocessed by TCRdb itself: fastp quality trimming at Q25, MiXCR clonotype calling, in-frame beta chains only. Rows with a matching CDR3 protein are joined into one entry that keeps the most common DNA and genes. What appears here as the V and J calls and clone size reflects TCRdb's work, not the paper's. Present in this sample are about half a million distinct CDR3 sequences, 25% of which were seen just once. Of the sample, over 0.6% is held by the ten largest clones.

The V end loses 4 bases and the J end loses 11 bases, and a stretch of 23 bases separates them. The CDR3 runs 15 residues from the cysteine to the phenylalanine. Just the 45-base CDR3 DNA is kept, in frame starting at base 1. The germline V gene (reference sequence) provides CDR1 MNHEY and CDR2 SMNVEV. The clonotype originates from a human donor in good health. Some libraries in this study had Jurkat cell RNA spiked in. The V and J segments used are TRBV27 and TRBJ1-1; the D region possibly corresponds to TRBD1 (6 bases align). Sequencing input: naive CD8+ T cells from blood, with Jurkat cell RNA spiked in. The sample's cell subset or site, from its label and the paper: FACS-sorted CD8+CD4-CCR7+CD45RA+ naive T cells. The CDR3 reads CASSYIGPRGVSAFF. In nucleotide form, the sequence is TGTGCCAGCAGTTACATCGGGCCTAGGGGGGTATCGGCTTTCTTT.